The present TCR beta chain was sequenced within a study of T cells in Graves' hyperthyroidism and ophthalmopathy. The CDR3 is 12 residues long. Trimming at V came to 2 bases and at J to 8 bases, leaving 2 bases not matched to a gene. Germline CDR1 reads MNHEY; CDR2 reads SVGEGT. This clonotype was seen more than once but under ten times. Its matching antigen is unknown. Based on clinical symptoms, serum thyroxine and TRAb, thyroid ultrasound and orbital computed tomography, diagnoses were reached. RNA transcripts provided the source from which TCR beta CDR3 regions were amplified. An initial round of RT-PCR targeting the TCR CDR3 relied on the HTBI primer set. TCRdb independently ran MiXCR on the multiplex PCR reads; one entry per CDR3 protein. The sample consists of a few hundred thousand distinct CDR3 sequences, roughly an eighth of them appearing once. Study-level results: The model identified upcoming ophthalmopathy a median approximately six months ahead of onset.

The origin of this receptor is a woman younger than 30 with Graves' hyperthyroidism. The sequencing sample was made of blood. This rearrangement joins TRBV6-2 or TRBV6-3 to TRBJ1-1; 7 nucleotides line up with TRBD1. DNA of the CDR3: TGTGCCAGCAGTTACAACAGGGGCGAAGCTTTCTTT. Translation gives CASSYNRGEAFF.